These 30 T cell receptor beta chains share one sample of origin, sequenced in a study of T cells in Graves' hyperthyroidism and ophthalmopathy. TCR beta CDR3 sequences were amplified from RNA transcripts. TCR CDR3 underwent first-round RT-PCR with the HTBI primer set. TCRdb re-called the multiplex PCR reads through MiXCR, storing one row per CDR3 protein. This table holds some 800,000 distinct CDR3 sequences, about two fifths found once. The sample comprised blood. The receptors stem from a man between 18 and 29 years old with Graves' hyperthyroidism.

About this clonotype: At one end, the junction sequence differs from germline, possibly due to a read error. J is TRBJ1-3 and V is TRBV9; D unclear. There are 14 residues in the CDR3. Germline V lookup: CDR1 SGDLS, CDR2 YYNGEE. CDR3 nucleotides: TGCGCCAGCGCCACGACCTTCTCTGGAAACACCATATATTTT. This sequence encodes CASATTFSGNTIYF.

This clonotype was counted only a few times. The chain is built from TRBV25-1 and TRBJ2-7; TRBD1 agrees at 7 bases. The length of the CDR3 is 14 residues. V dropped 6 bases and J dropped 3; count of bases not matched to a gene: 8. The germline V gene has CDR1 MGHDK and CDR2 SYGVNS. CDR3 residues: CASRHRQGLYEQYF. Here the CDR3 DNA reads TGTGCCAGCAGACACCGACAGGGCCTCTACGAGCAGTACTTC.

This sequence joins TRBV29-1 and TRBJ2-5, with 10 bases fitting TRBD2. This CDR3 contains 14 residues. CDR1 and CDR2 (germline): SQVTM, ANQGSEA. Trimming at V came to 2 bases and at J to 4 bases, leaving 4 bases not matched to a gene. The CDR3 reads CSVELTSGPETQYF. The CDR3 nucleotides read TGCAGCGTTGAACTGACTAGCGGGCCAGAGACCCAGTACTTC.

This rearrangement joins TRBV12-3 or TRBV12-4 to TRBJ1-4, with D tentatively TRBD1 (6 bases). V was cut by 6 bases and J by 7 bases, with 12 bases left in between. The CDR3 totals 13 residues. CDR3 coding DNA: TGTGCCAGCAGGGGGACAAAAGGTGAAAAACTGTTTTTT. Protein sequence: CASRGTKGEKLFF.

This clonotype was detected many times. CDR3 amino acids: CAISGDRGNSEAFF. CDR3 bases: TGTGCCATCAGTGGGGACAGGGGAAATAGTGAAGCTTTCTTT. The chain combines TRBV10-3 with TRBJ1-1; the match to TRBD1 covers 10 bases. The CDR3 contains 14 residues. Trimming took 4 bases from V and 7 from J; bases not matched to a gene: 6. Germline assignment: CDR1 ENHRY and CDR2 SYGVKD.

This clonotype has ten or more counts. The chain links TRBV15 to TRBJ1-6; D perhaps matches TRBD1 (5 bases). V was pared by 1 base and J by 7 bases, with 14 bases between. This CDR3 has 16 amino acids. CDR1 LNHNV and CDR2 YYDKDF come from the germline V gene (reference sequence). CDR3 loop: CATSRVYGARNSPLHF. The CDR3 coding sequence is TGTGCCACCAGCAGAGTATATGGGGCGCGGAATTCACCCCTCCACTTT.

The chain joins TRBV10-3 to TRBJ1-5; D is unclear. The V gene lost 4 bases and the J gene lost 5 bases, with 9 bases spanning the gap. The CDR3 is 13 residues long. CDR1 and CDR2 from the germline V gene are ENHRY and SYGVKD. CDR3 loop: CAISVGLDQPQHF. The CDR3 region has the DNA TGTGCCATCAGTGTAGGCCTAGATCAGCCCCAGCATTTT.

This rearrangement joins TRBV6-5 to TRBJ1-1; D perhaps matches TRBD1 (5 bases). CDR1 and CDR2 (germline): MNHEY, SVGAGI. The CDR3 runs 15 residues. Trimming took 0 bases from V and 4 from J, leaving 12 bases between them. CDR3 in DNA: TGTGCCAGCAGTTACTCGGTTGGAGGGACCACTGAAGCTTTCTTT. Amino acid sequence: CASSYSVGGTTEAFF.

This rearrangement joins TRBV7-9 to TRBJ2-5, with TRBD2 matching over 7 bases. The J call may be incorrect, as the DNA end agrees better with TRBJ2-1. The CDR3 length is 14 residues. Germline CDR1 SEHNR, CDR2 FQNEAQ (reference sequence). DNA of the CDR3: TGTGCCAGCAGAAGCGGACTAGGCGAGGGTGAGCAGTTCTTC. This codes for CASRSGLGEGEQFF.

A few counts support this clonotype. V usage is TRBV5-1 and J usage is TRBJ1-1, with no clear D. The germline CDR1 and CDR2 sequences are SGHRS and YFSETQ. CDR3 length equals 15 residues. Trimming took off 0 bases at V and 1 base at J, with 10 bases between the two ends. The CDR3, as DNA: TGCGCCAGCAGCTTGGTTGGTGTGGAGAACACTGAAGCTTTCTTT. Residues: CASSLVGVENTEAFF. Complete variable domain (other parts from reference TRBV5-1 and TRBJ1-1): KAGVTQTPRYLIKTRGQQVTLSCSPISGHRSVSWYQQTPGQGLQFLFEYFSETQRNKGNFPGRFSGRQFSNSRSEMNVSTLELGDSALYLCASSLVGVENTEAFFGQGTRLTVV.

This clonotype was detected many times. The CDR3 is CASSPDIRRPQHF. The CDR3 bases are TGTGCCAGCAGCCCAGACATCCGTAGGCCCCAGCATTTT. The genes are TRBV7-2 and TRBJ1-5, with unresolved D. Trimming cost V 5 bases and J 9 bases, with 14 bases left between them. Germline loops: CDR1 SGHTA, CDR2 FQGNSA. The CDR3 loop spans 13 amino acids.

The gene calls are TRBV12-3 or TRBV12-4 and TRBJ1-2, with a tentative D call TRBD1 (5 bases). CDR3 size: 14 residues. Trimming cost V 5 bases and J 0 bases, with 10 bases left between them. Here the CDR3 DNA reads TGTGCCAGCAGTCCCCCGGGACCTAACTATGGCTACACCTTC. This sequence encodes CASSPPGPNYGYTF.

This clonotype came up once. The chain combines TRBV14 with TRBJ2-7; possible D gene TRBD2, 5 bases. This CDR3 spans 13 amino acids. Germline V gene lookup returns CDR1 SGHDN and CDR2 FVKESK. Trimming cost V 3 bases and J 2 bases, with 8 bases left between them. The CDR3 DNA is TGTGCCAGCAGCCATGGGAGACCCTACGAGCAGTACTTC. Amino acid sequence: CASSHGRPYEQYF.

This clonotype was seen only a few times. At one of its ends the junction is not consistent with the germline gene, which may arise from a read error. The V gene is TRBV10-3, the J gene TRBJ1-1, with a possible D match to TRBD1 (5 bases). Germline CDR1 ENHRY, CDR2 SYGVKD. The CDR3 loop spans 16 amino acids. For the CDR3, the DNA is TGTGCCAGCAGTCGCAACCGAGGAGCCGGGGGAACTGAAGCTTTCTTT. As protein: CASSRNRGAGGTEAFF.

The chain combines TRBV19 with TRBJ1-2, with 9 bases matching TRBD1. The germline V gene has CDR1 LNHDA and CDR2 SQIVND (reference sequence). The CDR3 spans 13 residues. V lost 7 bases to trimming and J lost 7 bases; unmatched junction nucleotides: 7. The CDR3 loop reads CASMGTGNVGYTF. CDR3 DNA sequence: TGTGCCAGTATGGGGACAGGGAACGTTGGCTACACCTTC.

This clonotype was counted between two and nine times. This chain joins TRBV19 and TRBJ2-5, with 9 bases lining up with TRBD1. The CDR3 loop spans 15 amino acids. The trim removed 6 bases at V and 1 base at J, leaving 6 bases unmatched. CDR1 LNHDA and CDR2 SQIVND come from the germline V gene (reference sequence). The chain's CDR3 is CASSPGQGPQETQYF. As DNA, the CDR3 is TGTGCCAGTAGCCCTGGACAGGGGCCCCAAGAGACCCAGTACTTC.

This clonotype was found many times. This chain uses TRBV15 with TRBJ1-1; D call uncertain. The germline gives CDR1 LNHNV, CDR2 YYDKDF (reference sequence). The V and J ends lost 5 bases and 10 bases respectively, with 14 bases between them. The CDR3 has 12 amino acids. The CDR3 DNA reads TGTGCCACCAGCTCTGTTGCCCCAGTAGCTTTCTTT. The encoded protein is CATSSVAPVAFF.

Only a few counts were recorded for this clonotype. This chain links TRBV9 with TRBJ2-7; either TRBD1 or TRBD2 may supply D (5 bases each). V was pared by 3 bases and J by 2 bases, with 12 bases between. This CDR3 region has 14 residues. Germline values: CDR1 SGDLS, CDR2 YYNGEE. CDR3 sequence: CASSAWDGTYEQYF. In DNA form, the CDR3 reads TGTGCCAGCAGCGCCTGGGACGGAACCTACGAGCAGTACTTC.

J is TRBJ2-7 and V is TRBV11-2; D ambiguous. This CDR3 spans 13 amino acids. The germline V gene has CDR1 SGHAT and CDR2 FQNNGV. Trimming took 6 bases from V and 3 from J, leaving 12 bases between them. The CDR3 DNA follows: TGTGCCAGCAGTTTTGGCAGCTACTACGAGCAGTACTTC. It yields the protein CASSFGSYYEQYF.

This chain links TRBV10-3 with TRBJ1-1; D not certain. There are 13 residues in the CDR3. V was trimmed by 11 bases and J by 1 base, leaving 14 bases between them. Germline CDR1 and CDR2: ENHRY and SYGVKD. The CDR3 DNA is TGTGCCGCCGGGAACTCCAGGAACACTGAAGCTTTCTTT. This translates into CAAGNSRNTEAFF.

This clonotype was found a few times. The chain carries TRBV5-6 and TRBJ1-2; D remains ambiguous. With 4 bases removed from V and 6 bases from J, the gap between germline ends came to 10 bases. CDR1 is SGHDT and CDR2 is YYEEEE in the germline V gene. The CDR3 has 12 residues. CDR3 residues: CASSPQRNGYTF. CDR3 bases: TGTGCCAGCAGCCCGCAACGGAATGGCTACACCTTC.

This clonotype was detected many times. The rearrangement links TRBV2 to TRBJ2-6, with TRBD2 as a possible D gene (6 bases). The V and J ends lost 10 bases and 0 bases respectively, with 10 bases between them. Germline CDR1 and CDR2: SNHLY and FYNNEI. The CDR3 covers 14 residues. The CDR3 region is CATGTFSGANVLTF. The CDR3 nucleotides are TGTGCCACGGGGACTTTCTCTGGGGCCAACGTCCTGACTTTC.

This chain uses TRBV12-3 or TRBV12-4 with TRBJ1-6; D perhaps matches TRBD1 (6 bases). V lost 6 bases and J 4 bases, leaving 10 bases between the germline ends. The CDR3 has 14 residues. The CDR3 here is CASSITGYNSPLHF. For the CDR3, the DNA is TGTGCCAGCAGCATAACAGGGTATAATTCACCCCTCCACTTT.

The V and J genes are TRBV9 and TRBJ1-5, with a possible D match to TRBD1 (5 bases). V was cut by 4 bases and J by 5 bases, with 13 bases left in between. The CDR3 loop spans 14 amino acids. The germline CDR1 and CDR2 sequences are SGDLS and YYNGEE. The CDR3 sequence is CASSRLQGHQPQHF. As DNA, the CDR3 is TGTGCCAGCAGCCGGCTCCAGGGCCATCAGCCCCAGCATTTT.

This clonotype was observed a handful of times. This may be a read error: a much more frequent sequence differs by one nucleotide. The chain employs TRBV29-1 and TRBJ2-7; D is possibly TRBD1 (6 bases). The CDR3 extends over 14 amino acids. Germline V gene sequence: CDR1 SQVTM, CDR2 ANQGSEA. The CDR3 coding sequence is TGCAGCGCTGAAGATCAGGGGAGAGCCTACGAGCAGTACTTC. Amino acids: CSAEDQGRAYEQYF.

This chain connects TRBV9 to TRBJ2-1; a weak D match, TRBD2 (6 bases). CDR3 size: 14 residues. Germline V gene data show CDR1 as SGDLS and CDR2 as YYNGEE. V lost 4 bases and J lost 9, with 17 bases in between. The CDR3 nucleotides are TGTGCCAGCAGCCCAGAGGGACTCCTCGGTGAGCAGTTCTTC. It encodes CASSPEGLLGEQFF.

The rearrangement uses TRBV12-3 or TRBV12-4 and TRBJ2-3, with D possibly TRBD1 on 6 matching bases. The CDR3 is 11 amino acids. Between the trimmed V and J ends, which lost 3 bases and 9 bases, there was a span of 7 bases. The CDR3 spells CASSFTGTQYF. The CDR3 bases are TGTGCCAGCAGTTTCACAGGGACGCAGTATTTT.

The chain employs TRBV19 and TRBJ1-2, with D tentatively TRBD1 (5 bases). This CDR3 is 14 amino acids long. CDR1 is LNHDA, CDR2 SQIVND, per germline (reference sequence). V gave up 3 bases and J gave up 3 bases, with 11 bases separating them. The CDR3 loop reads CASSMRAGDYGYTF. In DNA, the CDR3 is TGTGCCAGTAGTATGCGTGCGGGGGACTATGGCTACACCTTC. The full variable domain, with the rest looked up from reference TRBV19 and TRBJ1-2, is DGGITQSPKYLFRKEGQNVTLSCEQNLNHDAMYWYRQDPGQGLRLIYYSQIVNDFQKGDIAEGYSVSREKKESFPLTVTSAQKNPTAFYLCASSMRAGDYGYTFGSGTRLTVV.

This clonotype was counted ten times or more. The rearrangement joins TRBV29-1 to TRBJ2-7, with 10 positions matching TRBD1. The trim removed 6 bases at V and 6 bases at J, leaving 8 bases unmatched. CDR1 and CDR2 from the germline V gene are SQVTM and ANQGSEA. There are 13 residues in the CDR3. The CDR3, as DNA: TGCAGCGTCGCCGGGGACAGGGGCAGCGAGCAGTACTTC. Protein sequence: CSVAGDRGSEQYF.

This clonotype was observed a few times. The chain is built from TRBV7-2 and TRBJ1-1; D is unresolved. The CDR3 is made up of 14 amino acids. Germline-derived CDR1 and CDR2 are SGHTA and FQGNSA. V was cut by 5 bases and J by 0 bases, with 10 bases left in between. For the CDR3, the DNA is TGTGCCAGCAGCGCGAGTAGGATGAACACTGAAGCTTTCTTT. Translated: CASSASRMNTEAFF.